Below are 25 T cell receptor beta chains sequenced from a single sample in a study of cytomegalovirus exposure and HLA in healthy donors. The study ran its PCR with 60 Vbeta and 13 Jbeta primers. Using immunoSEQ multiplex PCR, the repertoire was profiled, and TCRdb retains in-frame clones only, with some absent. The sample has more than 200,000 clones, 70% seen once. The material sequenced was PBMCs. The receptor set was obtained from a middle-aged man in good health and CMV-seropositive.

This clone was observed a handful of times. The chain carries TRBV25-1 and TRBJ2-2; TRBD2 agrees at 8 bases. After removal of 7 bases from V and 3 bases from J, the junction contained 4 bases not matched to a gene. This CDR3 comprises 14 residues. Per germline, CDR1 MGHDK and CDR2 SYGVNS. CDR3 sequence reads: CASTGGGYTGELFF. CDR3 nucleotide sequence: TGTGCCAGCACGGGGGGGGGTTACACCGGGGAGCTGTTTTTT.

The sample holds a few counts of this clone. In DNA, the CDR3 is TGTGCCAGCAGTCCGGACGGACTTAGCAATCAGCCCCAGCATTTT. Its translation: CASSPDGLSNQPQHF. V gene TRBV6-1 combines with J gene TRBJ1-5, with unresolved D. The CDR3 loop spans 15 amino acids. CDR1 is MNHNS and CDR2 is SASEGT in the germline V gene. V was pared by 5 bases and J by 0 bases, with 11 bases between.

The chain couples TRBV13 to TRBJ1-1, with D possibly TRBD1 on 6 matching bases. V lost 4 bases and J lost 6, with 15 bases in between. Germline V gene sequence: CDR1 PRHDT, CDR2 FYEKMQ (reference sequence). CDR3 length equals 14 residues. In DNA, the CDR3 is TGTGCCAGCAGCTCCTCAGGGGAATTCGCTGAAGCTTTCTTT. Translating it yields CASSSSGEFAEAFF.

The J gene is TRBJ2-5, the V gene TRBV7-2, with TRBD1 identical over 8 bases. The DNA end lines up better with TRBJ2-7; the J call may be wrong. The germline gives CDR1 SGHTA, CDR2 FQGNSA. This CDR3 has 13 amino acids. CDR3 protein: CASSLDRVYEQYF. CDR3 coding DNA: TGTGCCAGCAGCTTGGACAGGGTCTACGAGCAGTACTTC.

The J gene is TRBJ2-2, the V gene TRBV9; maybe TRBD2 (6 bases). The V end lost 6 bases, the J end lost 1 base, and 13 bases lay between the germline ends. Germline lookup yields CDR1 SGDLS and CDR2 YYNGEE. The CDR3 contains 15 residues. CDR3 region: CASNLGLLNTGELFF. As DNA, the CDR3 is TGTGCCAGCAACTTGGGACTGCTGAACACCGGGGAGCTGTTTTTT.

The chain uses TRBV12-5 and TRBJ2-5; 9 bases map to TRBD2. The ends lost 1 base at V and 5 bases at J; junction bases unmatched: 14. The length of the CDR3 is 18 residues. The germline gives CDR1 LGHNT, CDR2 FRNRAP. As DNA, the CDR3 is TGTGCTAGTGGTTTGGCCGGGAAAGGGACTAGCTCAGTGGAGACCCAGTACTTC. Encoded protein: CASGLAGKGTSSVETQYF.

The chain joins TRBV5-6 to TRBJ2-1; TRBD1 aligns across 7 bases. The J segment lost 3 bases and the V segment lost 2 bases, leaving 2 bases of the junction unmatched. This CDR3 contains 14 residues. Germline V gives CDR1 SGHDT, CDR2 YYEEEE. The CDR3 sequence: CASSLRDSYNEQFF. DNA of the CDR3: TGTGCCAGCAGCTTACGGGACAGCTACAATGAGCAGTTCTTC.

This clone was detected only a few times. The rearrangement links TRBV7-8 to TRBJ2-2, with 8 bases lining up with TRBD1. Germline CDR1 and CDR2: SGHVS and FQNEAQ. V lost 3 bases to trimming and J lost 1 base; unmatched junction nucleotides: 10. The CDR3 is made up of 18 amino acids. CDR3 bases: TGTGCCAGCAGCTTCGATAAGTTGGGGACAGGGAACACCGGGGAGCTGTTTTTT. It specifies CASSFDKLGTGNTGELFF. The whole variable domain, filled in from reference TRBV7-8 and TRBJ2-2, reads GAGVSQSPRYKVAKRGQDVALRCDPISGHVSLFWYQQALGQGPEFLTYFQNEAQLDKSGLPSDRFFAERPEGSVSTLKIQRTQQEDSAVYLCASSFDKLGTGNTGELFFGEGSRLTVL.

The V gene is TRBV5-1, the J gene TRBJ2-3, with 7 bases aligning to TRBD2. This CDR3 is 15 amino acids long. Germline V gene sequence: CDR1 SGHRS, CDR2 YFSETQ. The J segment lost 0 bases and the V segment lost 3 bases, leaving 4 bases of the junction unmatched. The CDR3 region is CASSSERGSTDTQYF. DNA for the CDR3: TGCGCCAGCAGCTCGGAGCGGGGCAGCACAGATACGCAGTATTTT.

This clone was observed a single time. The chain recombines TRBV11-3 with TRBJ2-7; D gene ambiguous. The CDR3 loop spans 12 amino acids. Germline CDR1 and CDR2: SGHNT and YENEEA. The ends were cut back, 0 bases at V and 3 bases at J, with 3 bases in the middle. In nucleotides, the CDR3 is TGTGCCAGCAGCTTAGACGGCTACGAGCAGTACTTC. Translated, it gives CASSLDGYEQYF.

The chain joins TRBV6-1 to TRBJ2-7; 10 positions match TRBD1. The CDR3 covers 15 residues. Germline CDR1 is MNHNS and CDR2 is SASEGT. J was trimmed by 4 bases and V by 4 bases; bases with no gene match: 7. CDR3 DNA: TGTGCCAGCAGTGGGAAAGGGACAGGGGCGTACGAGCAGTACTTC. Protein: CASSGKGTGAYEQYF.

The gene calls are TRBV11-1 and TRBJ2-1; D remains ambiguous. The CDR3 is made up of 12 amino acids. Germline V CDR1 and CDR2: SGHAT, FQDESV (reference sequence). V shed 1 base and J shed 9 bases, with 7 bases lying between them. The CDR3 here is CASSLGGGEQFF. The DNA for the CDR3 is TGTGCCAGCAGCTTAGGAGGTGGTGAGCAGTTCTTC.

The chain links TRBV7-5 to TRBJ2-5; the table's D gene call, TRBD1, was not cross checked with the DNA. TRBV7-5 is a known pseudogene. This CDR3 has 14 residues. In DNA form, the CDR3 reads TGTGTCAGAAGCTTAGGGACAGACCAAGAGACCCAGTACTTC. The encoded protein is CVRSLGTDQETQYF.

There are a few counts of this clone. V gene TRBV28 combines with J gene TRBJ1-1; TRBD1 matches 10 bases. Germline V gene lookup returns CDR1 MDHEN and CDR2 SYDVKM. The V and J ends lost 2 bases and 6 bases, in that order; junction bases with no gene match: 12. The CDR3 covers 17 residues. In nucleotides, the CDR3 is TGTGCCAGCAGTTTAAAGTTCCTGGGACAGGGGATATCTGAAGCTTTCTTT. This codes for CASSLKFLGQGISEAFF.

This chain links TRBV5-1 with TRBJ1-3; D might be TRBD1 (5 bases). The CDR3 loop spans 16 amino acids. Germline V gives CDR1 SGHRS, CDR2 YFSETQ. V was shortened by 3 bases and J by 0 bases, with 13 bases between the two germline ends. Written as DNA, the CDR3 is TGCGCCAGCAGCTCAGACCCCCAGGGCTCTGGAAACACCATATATTTT. Amino acid sequence: CASSSDPQGSGNTIYF.

The rearrangement uses TRBV6-6 and TRBJ1-3; D might be TRBD1 (5 bases). Germline CDR1 reads MNHNY; CDR2 reads SVGAGI (reference sequence). This CDR3 is built from 15 residues. V was pared by 0 bases and J by 5 bases, with 11 bases between. The CDR3 spells CASSYSREVRNTIYF. CDR3 bases: TGTGCCAGCAGTTACTCCAGGGAGGTCAGAAACACCATATATTTT.

V and J are TRBV10-3 and TRBJ1-5; TRBD1 matches 9 bases. From germline, CDR1 is ENHRY and CDR2 SYGVKD. CDR3 length equals 17 residues. Trimming cost V 10 bases and J 2 bases; bases outside gene matches: 15. CDR3 nucleotides: TGTGCCACTCAGGCGGGACAGGGAGAAGAAGGCAATCAGCCCCAGCATTTT. Residues: CATQAGQGEEGNQPQHF.

The gene calls are TRBV11-2 and TRBJ2-7; D not certain. Trimming took off 0 bases at V and 5 bases at J, with 14 bases between the two ends. The CDR3 runs 15 residues. Germline CDR1 and CDR2: SGHAT and FQNNGV. This CDR3 is CASSLDGLEFHEQYF. The CDR3 DNA reads TGTGCCAGCAGCTTAGATGGTCTAGAGTTCCACGAGCAGTACTTC.

The genes are TRBV19 and TRBJ1-2, with D hard to call. The CDR3 is 13 amino acids. V lost 5 bases to trimming and J lost 7 bases, with 14 bases between them. Germline V lookup: CDR1 LNHDA, CDR2 SQIVND (reference sequence). In DNA form, the CDR3 reads TGTGCCAGTAGTGACCCGCGGCACGGTGGCTACACCTTC. Translation gives CASSDPRHGGYTF.

This chain links TRBV5-1 with TRBJ1-3; no clear D gene. Germline V CDR1 and CDR2: SGHRS, YFSETQ. With 0 bases removed from V and 0 bases from J, the gap between germline ends came to 10 bases. CDR3 length: 16 amino acids. In nucleotides, the CDR3 is TGCGCCAGCAGCTTGGAACCGACAATCTCTGGAAACACCATATATTTT. It is translated as CASSLEPTISGNTIYF.

V is TRBV19 and J is TRBJ2-3, with D tentatively TRBD1 (5 bases). V was pared by 3 bases and J by 2 bases, with 12 bases between. CDR3 length equals 15 residues. Per the germline V gene, CDR1 is LNHDA and CDR2 is SQIVND (reference sequence). The DNA for the CDR3 is TGTGCCAGTAGTATCGACAGCTCTCTCACAGATACGCAGTATTTT. Protein sequence: CASSIDSSLTDTQYF.

The genes are TRBV6-1 and TRBJ1-3; D remains unclear. The ends were cut back, 1 base at V and 4 bases at J, with 11 bases in the middle. The germline CDR1 and CDR2 sequences are MNHNS and SASEGT. The CDR3 is made up of 15 amino acids. The CDR3 sequence: CASSEGLGTGNTIYF. CDR3 in DNA: TGTGCCAGCAGTGAAGGGCTGGGCACGGGAAACACCATATATTTT.

CDR3 region: CASSRLWATEAFF. CDR3 DNA: TGTGCCAGCAGCCGGCTGTGGGCCACTGAAGCTTTCTTT. The genes are TRBV2 and TRBJ1-1; no clear D gene. The CDR3 has 13 residues. Germline-derived CDR1 and CDR2 are SNHLY and FYNNEI. Trimming removed 6 bases at V and 4 bases at J, with 12 bases between. The full variable domain, completed using reference TRBV2 and TRBJ1-1, is EPEVTQTPSHQVTQMGQEVILRCVPISNHLYFYWYRQILGQKVEFLVSFYNNEISEKSEIFDDQFSVERPDGSNFTLKIRSTKLEDSAMYFCASSRLWATEAFFGQGTRLTVV.

V is TRBV18 and J is TRBJ1-1; D perhaps matches TRBD1 (6 bases). In germline, CDR1 is KGHSH, CDR2 LQKENI. This CDR3 spans 12 amino acids. V lost 2 bases and J lost 7, with 8 bases in between. The chain's CDR3 is CASSPEGGEAFF. The CDR3 DNA is TGTGCCAGCTCACCAGAAGGGGGTGAAGCTTTCTTT.

The chain is built from TRBV13 and TRBJ2-5; 7 nucleotides line up with TRBD1. The V segment lost 8 bases and the J segment 2 bases; nucleotides outside the gene matches: 8. CDR1 is PRHDT, CDR2 FYEKMQ, per germline (reference sequence). The CDR3 is 14 amino acids. The CDR3 nucleotides are TGTGCCAGCGGTGAAGGGACAGTTCAAGAGACCCAGTACTTC. It translates to CASGEGTVQETQYF.